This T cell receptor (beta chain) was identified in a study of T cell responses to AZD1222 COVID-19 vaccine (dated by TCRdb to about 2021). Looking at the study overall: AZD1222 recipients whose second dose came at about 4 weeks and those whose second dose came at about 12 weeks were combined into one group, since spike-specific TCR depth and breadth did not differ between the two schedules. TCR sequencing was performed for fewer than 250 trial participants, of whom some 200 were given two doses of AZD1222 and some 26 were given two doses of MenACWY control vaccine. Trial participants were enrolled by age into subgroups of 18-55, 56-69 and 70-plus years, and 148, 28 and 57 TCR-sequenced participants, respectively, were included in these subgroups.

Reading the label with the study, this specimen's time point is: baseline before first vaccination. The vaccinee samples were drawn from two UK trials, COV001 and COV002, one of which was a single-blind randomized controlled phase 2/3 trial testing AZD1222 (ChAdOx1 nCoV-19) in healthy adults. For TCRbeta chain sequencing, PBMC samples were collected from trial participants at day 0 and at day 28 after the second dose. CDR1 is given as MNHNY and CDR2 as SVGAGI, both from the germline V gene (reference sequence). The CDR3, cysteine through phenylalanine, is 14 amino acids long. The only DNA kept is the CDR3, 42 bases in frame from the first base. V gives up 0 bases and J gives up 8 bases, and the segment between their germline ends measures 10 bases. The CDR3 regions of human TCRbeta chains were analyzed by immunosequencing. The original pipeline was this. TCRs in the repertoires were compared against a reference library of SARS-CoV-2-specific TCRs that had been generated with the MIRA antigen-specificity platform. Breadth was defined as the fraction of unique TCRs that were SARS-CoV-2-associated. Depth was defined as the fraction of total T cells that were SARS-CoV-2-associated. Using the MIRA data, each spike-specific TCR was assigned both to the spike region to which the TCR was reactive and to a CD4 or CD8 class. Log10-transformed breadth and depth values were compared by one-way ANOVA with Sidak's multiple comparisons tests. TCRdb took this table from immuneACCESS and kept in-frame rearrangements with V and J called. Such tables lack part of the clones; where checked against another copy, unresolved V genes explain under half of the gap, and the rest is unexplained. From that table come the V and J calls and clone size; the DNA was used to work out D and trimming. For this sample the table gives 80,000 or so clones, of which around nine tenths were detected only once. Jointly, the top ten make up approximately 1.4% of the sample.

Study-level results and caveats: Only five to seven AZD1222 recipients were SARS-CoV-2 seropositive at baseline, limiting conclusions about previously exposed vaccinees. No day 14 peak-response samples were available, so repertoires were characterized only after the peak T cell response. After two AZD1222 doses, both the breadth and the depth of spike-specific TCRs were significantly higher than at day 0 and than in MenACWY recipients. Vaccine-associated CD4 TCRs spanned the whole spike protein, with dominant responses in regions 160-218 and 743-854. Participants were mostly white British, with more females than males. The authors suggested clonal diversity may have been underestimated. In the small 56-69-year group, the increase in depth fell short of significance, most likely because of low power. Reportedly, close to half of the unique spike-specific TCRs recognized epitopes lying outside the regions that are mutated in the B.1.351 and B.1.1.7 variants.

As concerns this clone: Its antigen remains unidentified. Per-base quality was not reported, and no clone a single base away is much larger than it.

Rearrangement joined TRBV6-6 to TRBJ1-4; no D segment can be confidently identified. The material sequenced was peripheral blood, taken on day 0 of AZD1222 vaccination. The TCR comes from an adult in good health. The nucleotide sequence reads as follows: TGTGCCAGCAGTTACTCGACACAATGGGAAAAACTGTTTTTT. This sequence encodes CASSYSTQWEKLFF.